What follows describes a single T cell receptor beta chain. The antigen is undetermined. TCRdb's table, derived via immunoSEQ multiplex PCR, lists solely in-frame clones and lacks some. The sample contains just under 95,000 clones, over 75% of which appear only once. With 3 bases removed from V and 2 bases from J, the gap between germline ends came to 14 bases. CDR3 size: 15 residues. In germline, CDR1 is SGHDN, CDR2 FVKESK. This sample was taken from a study of T cell responses to AZD1222 COVID-19 vaccine. Study conclusions and caveats: The peak T cell response came first, and repertoires were sampled only after it. Reportedly, nearly half the spike-specific TCRs target unmutated variant regions. Spike regions recognized by vaccine-associated CD4 TCRs spanned the protein, led by 160-218 and 743-854. Baseline seropositivity occurred in only a handful of AZD1222 recipients.

This specimen was peripheral blood, taken on day 0 of AZD1222 vaccination. The chain combines TRBV14 with TRBJ2-7, with D possibly being TRBD1 or TRBD2 (6 bases each). The receptor was isolated from an adult in good health. The CDR3 reads CASSQTRGPPYEQYF. The CDR3 DNA is TGTGCCAGCAGCCAGACCCGGGGGCCTCCCTACGAGCAGTACTTC.